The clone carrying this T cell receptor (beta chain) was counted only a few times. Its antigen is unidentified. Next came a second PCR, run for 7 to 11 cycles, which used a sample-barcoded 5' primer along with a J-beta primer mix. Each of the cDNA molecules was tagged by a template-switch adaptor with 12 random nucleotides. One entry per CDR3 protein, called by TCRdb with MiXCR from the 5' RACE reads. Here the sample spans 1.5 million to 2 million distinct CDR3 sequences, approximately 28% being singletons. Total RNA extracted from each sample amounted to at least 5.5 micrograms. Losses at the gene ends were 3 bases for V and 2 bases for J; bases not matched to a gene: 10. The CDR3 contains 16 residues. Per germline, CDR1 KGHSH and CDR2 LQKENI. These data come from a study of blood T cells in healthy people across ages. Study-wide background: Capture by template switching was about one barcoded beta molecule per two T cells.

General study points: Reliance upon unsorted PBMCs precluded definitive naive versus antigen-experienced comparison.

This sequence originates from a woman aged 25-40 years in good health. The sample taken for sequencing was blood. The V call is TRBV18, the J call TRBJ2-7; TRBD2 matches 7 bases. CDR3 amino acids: CASSPTGGFNAYEQYF. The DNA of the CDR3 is TGTGCCAGCTCACCGACGGGGGGATTTAACGCCTACGAGCAGTACTTC. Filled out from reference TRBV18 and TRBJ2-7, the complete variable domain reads NAGVMQNPRHLVRRRGQEARLRCSPMKGHSHVYWYRQLPEEGLKFMVYLQKENIIDESGMPKERFSAEFPKEGPSILRIQQVVRGDSAAYFCASSPTGGFNAYEQYFGPGTRLTVT.